These T cell receptor beta chains were read from a single sample in a study of T cells expressing NK-cell markers. TCRdb re-called the 5' RACE reads; one entry per CDR3 protein, DNA not given. Its table lists over 350,000 distinct CDR3 sequences. The material sequenced was blood T cells: a sorted CD56 or NKG2C T cell subset, CD4+ or CD8+ T cells, or bulk PBMC T cells (not recorded which). The source is a woman in her forties or fifties in good health. Each CDR3 is given with its conserved first and last residue. The size entry is marked missing in some rows and otherwise reads once, few, many or a size class.

J: TRBJ1-5
size: NA
V: TRBV3-1
CDR3: CASSIGRQNQPQHF

J: TRBJ2-1
size: NA
V: TRBV6-6
CDR3: CASSYSPQGAYNEQFF

J: TRBJ2-3
size: NA
V: TRBV7-2
CDR3: CASSFQVSDTQYF

J: TRBJ1-3
size: NA
V: TRBV7-7
CDR3: CASSPDSGNTIYF

J: TRBJ1-2
size: NA
V: TRBV20-1
CDR3: CSAERRDYGYTF

J: TRBJ2-1
size: NA
V: TRBV30
CDR3: CAWSVSLYNEQFF

J: TRBJ1-6
size: NA
V: TRBV27
CDR3: CASRSLIGTPFDSPLHF

J: TRBJ1-1
size: NA
V: TRBV5-1
CDR3: CASSLGHTFKSNTEAFF

J: TRBJ2-3
size: NA
V: TRBV24-1
CDR3: CATSDSRLAGVDTQYF

J: TRBJ2-7
size: NA
V: TRBV7-9
CDR3: CASSLTVRGRADEQYF

J: TRBJ2-5
size: NA
V: TRBV27
CDR3: CASSLEGSPSSTQYF

J: TRBJ2-3
size: NA
V: TRBV6-4
CDR3: CASSDSRDSTDTQYF

J: TRBJ2-4
size: NA
V: TRBV4-1
CDR3: CASSQAPSRTGENIQYF

J: TRBJ2-3
size: NA
V: TRBV6-5
CDR3: CASMGTGRQYF

J: TRBJ1-1
size: NA
V: TRBV7-2
CDR3: CASSYDQLTEAFF

J: TRBJ2-7
size: NA
V: TRBV12-3/TRBV12-4
CDR3: CASSSGLAGVPYEQYF

J: TRBJ1-4
size: NA
V: TRBV5-1
CDR3: CASSLGGTTNEKLFF

J: TRBJ1-1
size: NA
V: TRBV4-1
CDR3: CASSQDYGLRGKDTEAFF

J: TRBJ2-1
size: NA
V: TRBV5-1
CDR3: CASSLSDRGDEQFF

J: TRBJ2-5
size: NA
V: TRBV7-8
CDR3: CASSFGVAGRQETQYF

J: TRBJ2-7
size: NA
V: TRBV5-1
CDR3: CASSNGGDRDFEQYF

J: TRBJ2-5
size: NA
V: TRBV18
CDR3: CASSPNHKTSGSETQYF

J: TRBJ1-2
size: NA
V: TRBV15
CDR3: CATSERGQGAQLYGYTF

J: TRBJ1-1
size: NA
V: TRBV11-3
CDR3: CASSLAAGTEAFF

J: TRBJ2-4
size: NA
V: TRBV5-1
CDR3: CASSHAGGSQNIQYF

J: TRBJ2-7
size: NA
V: TRBV20-1
CDR3: CSARDPSWEQYF

J: TRBJ2-5
size: NA
V: TRBV20-1
CDR3: CSASPGLGAGTQYF

J: TRBJ2-1
size: medium-sized
V: TRBV6-4
CDR3: CASSESTSGNEQFF

J: TRBJ1-4
size: NA
V: TRBV20-1
CDR3: CSARDRLQIATNEKLFF

J: TRBJ1-1
size: NA
V: TRBV5-1
CDR3: CASSSTQSGNTEAFF

J: TRBJ2-3
size: NA
V: TRBV5-8
CDR3: CASSLAGRGVTQYF

J: TRBJ2-3
size: NA
V: TRBV5-1
CDR3: CASTGAPSVDTQYF

J: TRBJ2-1
size: NA
V: TRBV2
CDR3: CASSLAGPTNEQFF

J: TRBJ2-2
size: NA
V: TRBV29-1
CDR3: CSIRLLTGELFF

J: TRBJ2-3
size: NA
V: TRBV6-4
CDR3: CASSALGGEEDTQYF

J: TRBJ2-1
size: NA
V: TRBV7-9
CDR3: CASSSRLAGGQNEQFF

J: TRBJ2-7
size: NA
V: TRBV29-1
CDR3: CSVDGPPSEEQYF

J: TRBJ2-4
size: NA
V: TRBV7-9
CDR3: CASSLEGGAKNIQYF

J: TRBJ1-1
size: NA
V: TRBV12-3/TRBV12-4
CDR3: CASSPRTGKKNTEAFF

J: TRBJ2-5
size: NA
V: TRBV5-6
CDR3: CASSFRWEETQYF

J: TRBJ2-1
size: NA
V: TRBV28
CDR3: CASDRGIGNEQFF

J: TRBJ2-5
size: NA
V: TRBV7-9
CDR3: CASSLRAGVEETQYF

J: TRBJ1-4
size: NA
V: TRBV12-3/TRBV12-4
CDR3: CASNPGKGPNEKLFF

J: TRBJ2-7
size: NA
V: TRBV5-8
CDR3: CASSLRSGYSYEQYF

J: TRBJ2-7
size: NA
V: TRBV20-1
CDR3: CSARADGTSGRALRDEQYF

J: TRBJ2-1
size: NA
V: TRBV5-1
CDR3: CASSSTSGGWDEQFF

J: TRBJ2-2
size: NA
V: TRBV12-3/TRBV12-4
CDR3: CASAWDRDTGELFF

J: TRBJ2-1
size: NA
V: TRBV20-1
CDR3: CSAKSDQQVEQFF

J: TRBJ1-1
size: NA
V: TRBV6-5
CDR3: CASTDPAGQGLTEAFF

J: TRBJ2-1
size: NA
V: TRBV24-1
CDR3: CATRTGTSGSQYNEQFF

J: TRBJ2-6
size: NA
V: TRBV20-1
CDR3: CSARGPTSGSANVLTF

J: TRBJ2-2
size: NA
V: TRBV2
CDR3: CASRGGYSGELFF

J: TRBJ2-3
size: NA
V: TRBV15
CDR3: CATIQVGGYTDTQYF

J: TRBJ2-2
size: NA
V: TRBV9
CDR3: CASSVVPLQGAFTGELFF

J: TRBJ2-1
size: NA
V: TRBV10-3
CDR3: CAISVKRMAYNEQFF

J: TRBJ2-3
size: NA
V: TRBV11-2
CDR3: CASSLGAGGPEDTQYF

J: TRBJ1-5
size: NA
V: TRBV20-1
CDR3: CSAIKGQGERSNQPQHF

J: TRBJ1-2
size: NA
V: TRBV12-5
CDR3: CASGLVPPGQGDYGYTF

J: TRBJ2-1
size: NA
V: TRBV10-3
CDR3: CAISYAGAEQFF